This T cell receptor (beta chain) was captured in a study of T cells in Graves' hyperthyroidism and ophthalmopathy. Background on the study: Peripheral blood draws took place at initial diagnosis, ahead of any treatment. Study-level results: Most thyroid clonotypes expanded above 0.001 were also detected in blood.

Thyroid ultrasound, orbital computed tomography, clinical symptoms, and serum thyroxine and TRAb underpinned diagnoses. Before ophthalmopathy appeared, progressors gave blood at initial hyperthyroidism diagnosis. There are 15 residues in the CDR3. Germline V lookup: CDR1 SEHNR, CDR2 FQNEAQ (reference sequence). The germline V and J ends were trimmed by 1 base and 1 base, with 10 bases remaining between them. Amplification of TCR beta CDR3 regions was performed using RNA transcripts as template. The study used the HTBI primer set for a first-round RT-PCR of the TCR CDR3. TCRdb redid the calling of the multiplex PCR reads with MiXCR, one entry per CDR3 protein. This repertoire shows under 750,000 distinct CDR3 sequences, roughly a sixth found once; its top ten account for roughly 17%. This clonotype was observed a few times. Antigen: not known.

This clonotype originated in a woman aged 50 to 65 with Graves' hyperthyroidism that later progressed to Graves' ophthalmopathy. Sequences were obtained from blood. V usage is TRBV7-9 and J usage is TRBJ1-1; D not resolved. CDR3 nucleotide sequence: TGTGCCAGCAGCTTAGTGGCAGCTAAGAACACTGAAGCTTTCTTT. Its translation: CASSLVAAKNTEAFF.